These 6 T cell receptor beta chains were sequenced from one sample in a study of shared clonotypes between healthy human individuals. Profiled with immunoSEQ multiplex PCR; TCRdb holds only in-frame clones, not every one. This table holds about 1.5 million clones, 95% to 99% found once. Sequences were obtained from naive CD4+ T cells sorted from blood. Described subset: CD45RA+ positively selected. These receptors all come from a man between 25 and 39 years old in good health.

This sequence joins TRBV28 and TRBJ2-5; no clear D. Trimming shortened V by 2 bases and J by 5 bases, and 12 bases separated the two germline ends. Germline-derived CDR1 and CDR2 are MDHEN and SYDVKM. The CDR3 contains 14 residues. This chain's CDR3 is CASSLSQRWETQYF. The DNA of the CDR3 is TGTGCCAGCAGTTTAAGTCAGAGGTGGGAGACCCAGTACTTC.

CDR3 sequence: CASRPSSGRHNEQFF. The CDR3 DNA sequence: TGTGCCAGCAGACCTTCCAGCGGGAGACACAATGAGCAGTTCTTC. The V call is TRBV25-1, the J call TRBJ2-1; 8 nucleotides line up with TRBD2. The length of the CDR3 is 15 residues. The germline gives CDR1 MGHDK, CDR2 SYGVNS. V shed 6 bases and J 5 bases; nucleotides not matched to a gene: 9.

The rearrangement joins TRBV18 to TRBJ2-3; the D is unclear. The CDR3 has 13 amino acids. V lost 3 bases, J lost 4 bases, and 8 bases lay in between. In germline, CDR1 is KGHSH, CDR2 LQKENI. CDR3 DNA sequence: TGTGCCAGCTCACCTATGAGAGCAGATACGCAGTATTTT. It specifies CASSPMRADTQYF. The full variable domain, completed using reference TRBV18 and TRBJ2-3, is NAGVMQNPRHLVRRRGQEARLRCSPMKGHSHVYWYRQLPEEGLKFMVYLQKENIIDESGMPKERFSAEFPKEGPSILRIQQVVRGDSAAYFCASSPMRADTQYFGPGTRLTVL.

The gene calls are TRBV13 and TRBJ2-1, with 10 positions matching TRBD2. Germline loops: CDR1 PRHDT, CDR2 FYEKMQ (reference sequence). CDR3 size: 20 residues. Unmatched junction bases numbered 16, after V lost 5 bases and J lost 0 bases. CDR3 nucleotide sequence: TGTGCCAGCAGCCCCGCAGCAGGGGTGGCTAGCGGGAGCTCCTACAATGAGCAGTTCTTC. Translated, it gives CASSPAAGVASGSSYNEQFF.

This rearrangement joins TRBV27 to TRBJ2-1; D gene unclear. This CDR3 is 16 amino acids long. Trimming removed 3 bases at V and 0 bases at J, with 12 bases between. Germline assignment: CDR1 MNHEY and CDR2 SMNVEV (reference sequence). CDR3 in amino acids: CASSLRQASSYNEQFF. The DNA of the CDR3 is TGTGCCAGCAGTTTGAGACAAGCAAGCTCCTACAATGAGCAGTTCTTC.

J is TRBJ2-1 and V is TRBV5-4; D is unclear. With 0 bases removed from V and 2 bases from J, the gap between germline ends came to 6 bases. The germline CDR1 and CDR2 sequences are SGHNT and YYREEE (reference sequence). CDR3 length equals 14 residues. For the CDR3, the DNA is TGTGCCAGCAGCTTGGACAGACCCTACAATGAGCAGTTCTTC. This codes for CASSLDRPYNEQFF. The variable domain in full, completed from reference TRBV5-4 and TRBJ2-1, reads ETGVTQSPTHLIKTRGQQVTLRCSSQSGHNTVSWYQQALGQGPQFIFQYYREEENGRGNFPPRFSGLQFPNYSSELNVNALELDDSALYLCASSLDRPYNEQFFGPGTRLTVL.